The 15 T cell receptor beta chains in this list originate from one sample, sequenced in a study of blood T cell repertoires in COVID-19. The repertoire was sequenced with immunoSEQ multiplex PCR; TCRdb's copy has only in-frame clones and lacks some. The repertoire has fewer than 250,000 clones, 65% to 85% of them found once; the top ten carry more than 9%. The sequencing input was peripheral blood. The receptor set was obtained from a woman older than 75 with acute or convalescent COVID-19.

This clone appeared once. The chain is built from TRBV18 and TRBJ1-4, with TRBD1 matching 7 bases. Trimming cost V 3 bases and J 2 bases; bases outside gene matches: 3. This CDR3 is built from 15 residues. The V gene's germline CDR1 is KGHSH and CDR2 LQKENI. The CDR3 sequence is CASSPGTVTNEKLFF. The DNA of the CDR3 is TGTGCCAGCTCACCGGGGACAGTCACTAATGAAAAACTGTTTTTT.

The chain couples TRBV29-1 to TRBJ2-2; 13 nucleotides line up with TRBD2. This CDR3 is 15 amino acids long. CDR1 and CDR2 from the germline V gene are SQVTM and ANQGSEA. V gave up 6 bases and J gave up 4 bases; unmatched junction bases: 5. CDR3 in DNA: TGCAGCGTCGGGACTAGCGGGACGATCACCGGGGAGCTGTTTTTT. It codes for CSVGTSGTITGELFF.

The V call is TRBV19, the J call TRBJ1-2, with TRBD1 matching 10 bases. This CDR3 contains 15 residues. CDR1 and CDR2 from the germline V gene are LNHDA and SQIVND (reference sequence). V was clipped by 6 bases and J by 4 bases; unmatched bases: 8. CDR3: CASRTGGRLSYGYTF. The CDR3 DNA reads as TGTGCCAGTAGGACAGGGGGCAGGTTAAGCTATGGCTACACCTTC.

The chain employs TRBV3-1 (or the pseudogene TRBV3-2) and TRBJ1-2; D gene unclear. The length of the CDR3 is 14 residues. The V gene's germline CDR1 is LGHDT and CDR2 YNNKEL (reference sequence). Trimming pared 4 bases from V and 3 bases from J, leaving 12 bases between. The DNA for the CDR3 is TGTGCCAGCAGCCCAAGCGGTGCTTACTATGGCTACACCTTC. Translation: CASSPSGAYYGYTF.

The rearrangement links TRBV6-2 or TRBV6-3 to TRBJ2-7, with D perhaps TRBD1 (6 bases). The CDR3 totals 13 residues. Germline V gives CDR1 MNHEY, CDR2 SVGEGT. V was cut by 4 bases and J by 3 bases, with 10 bases left in between. The CDR3 protein is CASSFGQIYEQYF. The CDR3 DNA is TGTGCCAGCAGTTTCGGACAGATCTACGAGCAGTACTTC.

The chain couples TRBV7-3 to TRBJ1-1; no reliable D call. Trimming shortened V by 3 bases and J by 1 base, and 6 bases separated the two germline ends. Germline V lookup: CDR1 SGHTA, CDR2 FQGTGA. The CDR3 loop spans 13 amino acids. The CDR3 coding sequence is TGTGCCAGCAGCTTTAACTGGAACACTGAAGCTTTCTTT. Protein product: CASSFNWNTEAFF.

This clone was found once. The rearrangement joins TRBV5-4 to TRBJ2-7; 8 nucleotides agree with TRBD2. There are 13 residues in the CDR3. Germline V gene sequence: CDR1 SGHNT, CDR2 YYREEE (reference sequence). V shed 4 bases and J 6 bases; nucleotides not matched to a gene: 6. The CDR3 here is CASSPTRGGEQYF. The CDR3 DNA sequence: TGTGCCAGCAGCCCCACCCGGGGGGGCGAGCAGTACTTC.

This chain links TRBV5-1 with TRBJ2-7, with 13 bases aligning to TRBD2. Per germline, CDR1 SGHRS and CDR2 YFSETQ. Trimming removed 3 bases from V and 4 bases from J; junction bases left unmatched: 7. CDR3 length: 16 residues. CDR3 nucleotides: TGCGCCAGCAGCTCCAGACTAGCGGGAGGTGAATACGAGCAGTACTTC. Amino acids: CASSSRLAGGEYEQYF.

The chain uses TRBV7-3 and TRBJ2-5; 9 bases map to TRBD2. Unmatched junction bases numbered 8, after V lost 5 bases and J lost 4 bases. The CDR3 is 15 residues long. In germline, CDR1 is SGHTA, CDR2 FQGTGA. The chain's CDR3 is CASSLKRGVPETQYF. The CDR3 DNA is TGTGCCAGCAGCCTGAAGCGGGGGGTTCCAGAGACCCAGTACTTC.

The V and J genes are TRBV14 and TRBJ2-7; 12 nucleotides agree with TRBD1. The trim removed 8 bases at V and 2 bases at J, leaving 4 bases unmatched. There are 14 residues in the CDR3. Looked up from germline, CDR1 is SGHDN and CDR2 is FVKESK. The CDR3: CASVRDRGPYEQYF. The CDR3 DNA reads as TGTGCCAGCGTGCGGGACAGGGGGCCCTACGAGCAGTACTTC.

V is TRBV6-2 or TRBV6-3 and J is TRBJ1-2; tentatively, D is TRBD1 (5 bases). CDR1 is MNHEY and CDR2 is SVGEGT in the germline V gene. The CDR3 runs 15 residues. V was shortened by 3 bases and J by 1 base, with 12 bases between the two germline ends. This chain's CDR3 is CASSYYGRDNYGYTF. The CDR3 region has the DNA TGTGCCAGCAGTTATTACGGCAGGGATAACTATGGCTACACCTTC.

V is TRBV7-3 and J is TRBJ1-1; no reliable D call. The CDR3 sequence is 16 residues long. Germline loops: CDR1 SGHTA, CDR2 FQGTGA. V was shortened by 1 base and J by 3 bases, with 15 bases between the two germline ends. The CDR3 coding sequence is TGTGCCAGCAGCTTAAATCCGGCAGGCCCCCACACTGAAGCTTTCTTT. As protein: CASSLNPAGPHTEAFF.

The V and J genes are TRBV4-1 and TRBJ1-6; no firm D call. V was pared by 0 bases and J by 7 bases, with 7 bases between. CDR3 length equals 14 residues. Germline CDR1 is MGHRA and CDR2 is YSYEKL. The CDR3 sequence: CASSQDRGNSPLHF. CDR3 nucleotide sequence: TGCGCCAGCAGCCAAGATCGCGGGAATTCACCCCTCCACTTT.

This sequence joins TRBV20-1 and TRBJ1-2; unclear D gene. The V end lost 6 bases, the J end lost 8 bases, and 13 bases lay between the germline ends. The CDR3 loop spans 11 amino acids. Germline V gives CDR1 DFQATT, CDR2 SNEGSKA (reference sequence). The CDR3 reads CSAPDGGGYTF. In nucleotides, the CDR3 is TGCAGTGCCCCTGATGGCGGGGGCTACACCTTC.

V gene TRBV6-1 combines with J gene TRBJ2-1; D is possibly TRBD2 (6 bases). This CDR3 region has 16 residues. Trimming removed 0 bases at V and 1 base at J, with 10 bases between. Germline assignment: CDR1 MNHNS and CDR2 SASEGT. CDR3 in amino acids: CASSEALAPSYNEQFF. The CDR3 DNA reads as TGTGCCAGCAGTGAAGCTCTAGCGCCTTCCTACAATGAGCAGTTCTTC.